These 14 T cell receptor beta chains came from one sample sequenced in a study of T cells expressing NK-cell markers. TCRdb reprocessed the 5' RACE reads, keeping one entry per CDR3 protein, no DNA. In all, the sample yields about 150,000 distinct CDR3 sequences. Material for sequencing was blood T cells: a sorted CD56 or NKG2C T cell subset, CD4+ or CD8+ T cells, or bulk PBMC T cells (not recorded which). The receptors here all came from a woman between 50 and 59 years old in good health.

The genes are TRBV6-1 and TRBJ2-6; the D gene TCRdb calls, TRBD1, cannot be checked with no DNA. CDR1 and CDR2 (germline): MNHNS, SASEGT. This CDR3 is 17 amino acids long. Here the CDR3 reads CASRRTGAYSGANVLTF.

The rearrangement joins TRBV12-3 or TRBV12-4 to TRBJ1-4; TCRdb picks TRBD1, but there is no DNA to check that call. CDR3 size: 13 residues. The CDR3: CASSSYQGGKLFF.

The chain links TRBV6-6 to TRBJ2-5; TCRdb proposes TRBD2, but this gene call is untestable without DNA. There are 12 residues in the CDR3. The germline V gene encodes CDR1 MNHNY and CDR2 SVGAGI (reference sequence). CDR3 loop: CASTLAQETQYF.

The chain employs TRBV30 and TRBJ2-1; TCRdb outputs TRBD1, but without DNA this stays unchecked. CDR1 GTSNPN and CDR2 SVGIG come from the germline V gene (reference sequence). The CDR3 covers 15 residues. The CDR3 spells CAWSVQGATYNEQFF.

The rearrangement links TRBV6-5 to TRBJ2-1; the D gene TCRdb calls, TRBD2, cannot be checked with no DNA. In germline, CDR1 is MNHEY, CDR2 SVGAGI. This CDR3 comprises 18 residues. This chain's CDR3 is CASSYSSPLAGGDNEQFF.

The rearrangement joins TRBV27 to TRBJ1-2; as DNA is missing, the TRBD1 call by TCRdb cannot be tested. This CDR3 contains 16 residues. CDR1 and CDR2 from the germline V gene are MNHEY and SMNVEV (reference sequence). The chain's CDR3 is CASSLNWGGQNYGYTF.

CDR3 region: CASSETSGRVPDTQYF. The J gene is TRBJ2-3, the V gene TRBV6-1; the D gene TCRdb calls, TRBD2, cannot be checked with no DNA. This CDR3 comprises 16 residues. Germline CDR1 and CDR2: MNHNS and SASEGT.

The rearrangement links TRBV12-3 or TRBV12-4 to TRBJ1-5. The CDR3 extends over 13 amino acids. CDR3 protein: CASTPGLNQPQHF.

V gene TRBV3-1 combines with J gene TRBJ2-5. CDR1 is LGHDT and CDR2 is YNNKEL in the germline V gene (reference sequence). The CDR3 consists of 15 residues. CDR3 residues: CASSQDVDSQETQYF.

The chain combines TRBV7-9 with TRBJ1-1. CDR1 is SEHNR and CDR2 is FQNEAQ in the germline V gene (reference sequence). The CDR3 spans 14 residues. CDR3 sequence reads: CASSRTAANTEAFF.

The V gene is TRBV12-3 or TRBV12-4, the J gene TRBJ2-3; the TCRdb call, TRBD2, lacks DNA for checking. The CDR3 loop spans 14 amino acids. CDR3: CASSPTLVPDTQYF.

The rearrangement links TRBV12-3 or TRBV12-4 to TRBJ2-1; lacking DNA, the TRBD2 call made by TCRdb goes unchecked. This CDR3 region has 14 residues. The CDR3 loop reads CASSGLASYNEQFF.

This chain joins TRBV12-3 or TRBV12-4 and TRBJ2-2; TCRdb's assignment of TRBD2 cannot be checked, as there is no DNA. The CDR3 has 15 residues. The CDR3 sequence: CASNSLASNTGELFF.

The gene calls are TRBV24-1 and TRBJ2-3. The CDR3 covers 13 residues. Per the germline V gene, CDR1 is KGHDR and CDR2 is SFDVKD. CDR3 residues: CATSEIVGDTQYF.